The T cell receptor beta chain described here comes from a study of CXCR3-negative and CXCR3-positive naive CD8 T cells. Study conclusions and caveats: Unlike memory cells, which differed, naive CXCR3-negative and CXCR3-positive cells had similar TRBV-TRBJ usage. The naive subsets expressed comparable surface CD5, and the authors inferred TCR strength from TRB CDR3 properties.

Germline assignment: CDR1 MDHEN and CDR2 SYDVKM. CDR3 length: 14 residues. UMI-tagged TRB cDNA libraries were built via 5' RACE. Reprocessing the 5' RACE reads, TCRdb reports a single entry for every CDR3 protein and omits DNA. The listing records tens of thousands of distinct CDR3 sequences. Note on this clonotype: Antigen unknown.

Sequenced material: naive CXCR3- CD8+ T cells from blood. Subset described: CD45RO-CCR7+CD27+CD95- naive CD8+ T cells lacking CXCR3 (TNR3-). This sequence was found in a human donor in good health. Some clones in this sample may be carry-over from other donors' samples. The V gene is TRBV28, the J gene TRBJ2-7; TCRdb returns TRBD1, unconfirmable since there is no DNA. The CDR3: CASSTWTGTYEQYF.